A single sample is the source of the 11 T cell receptor beta chains below, sequenced in a study of T cells in Graves' hyperthyroidism and ophthalmopathy. TCR beta CDR3 sequences were amplified from RNA transcripts. During a first-round RT-PCR of the TCR CDR3, the HTBI primer set was used. Each CDR3 protein is one row after TCRdb ran MiXCR on the multiplex PCR reads. Here the sample spans some 560,000 distinct CDR3 sequences, 14% being singletons. Input material: blood. These receptors were obtained from a woman aged 40 to 50 with Graves' hyperthyroidism.

This chain uses TRBV14 with TRBJ2-5; 7 bases align to TRBD2. Per the germline V gene, CDR1 is SGHDN and CDR2 is FVKESK. The J segment lost 2 bases and the V segment lost 0 bases, leaving 6 bases of the junction unmatched. The CDR3 is 16 amino acids. The CDR3 here is CASSQEGEGRQETQYF. The CDR3 DNA sequence: TGTGCCAGCAGCCAAGAAGGGGAGGGCCGACAAGAGACCCAGTACTTC.

This chain links TRBV11-2 with TRBJ2-1; 8 positions agree with TRBD2. The CDR3 extends over 16 amino acids. Germline CDR1 is SGHAT and CDR2 is FQNNGV. The V segment lost 3 bases and the J segment 2 bases; nucleotides outside the gene matches: 6. The CDR3 nucleotides are TGTGCCAGCAGCTTCCGTGGGACTAGGGCCTACAATGAGCAGTTCTTC. Translated, it gives CASSFRGTRAYNEQFF.

This clonotype was counted a few times. This rearrangement joins TRBV27 to TRBJ2-5, with TRBD2 as a possible D gene (6 bases). The V and J ends lost 2 bases and 10 bases respectively, with 11 bases between them. The germline CDR1 and CDR2 sequences are MNHEY and SMNVEV (reference sequence). The CDR3 is 12 amino acids. The CDR3 DNA is TGTGCCAGCAGTTTAATCGGAGGGCACCAGTACTTC. Amino acids: CASSLIGGHQYF.

This chain connects TRBV11-2 to TRBJ1-2, with D perhaps matching TRBD1 (5 bases). CDR3 size: 13 residues. The germline V and J ends were trimmed by 4 bases and 8 bases, with 14 bases remaining between them. Germline lookup yields CDR1 SGHAT and CDR2 FQNNGV. CDR3 amino acids: CASSSYTGDGYTF. The CDR3 region has the DNA TGTGCCAGCAGCTCCTACACGGGGGACGGCTACACCTTC.

This clonotype was counted at least ten times. The chain is built from TRBV20-1 and TRBJ1-5; 10 bases line up with TRBD1. After removal of 4 bases from V and 7 bases from J, the junction contained 7 bases not matched to a gene. The CDR3 contains 14 residues. Germline V lookup: CDR1 DFQATT, CDR2 SNEGSKA (reference sequence). The CDR3 sequence is CSATGTGAYQPQHF. The DNA for the CDR3 is TGCAGTGCTACCGGGACAGGGGCCTACCAGCCCCAGCATTTT.

The CDR3 DNA reads TGTGCCAGCAGTTACTCGGAACTAGCGTCACGGGACGAGCAGTACTTC. It is translated as CASSYSELASRDEQYF. This chain connects TRBV6-5 to TRBJ2-7, with 7 bases lining up with TRBD2. Germline CDR1 MNHEY, CDR2 SVGAGI. The CDR3 length is 16 residues. V shed 0 bases, J shed 5 bases, and the junction held 10 bases outside the gene matches.

Ten or more counts support this clonotype. The rearrangement joins TRBV12-3 or TRBV12-4 to TRBJ1-2; 10 bases fit TRBD1. V dropped 3 bases and J dropped 4; count of bases not matched to a gene: 11. The CDR3 totals 17 residues. CDR3 in DNA: TGTGCCAGCAGTTTGAGACAGGGGGCCATATCTATCTATGGCTACACCTTC. Translated, it gives CASSLRQGAISIYGYTF.

In its sample, this clonotype was seen many times. The J gene is TRBJ1-5, the V gene TRBV12-3 or TRBV12-4, with D perhaps TRBD1 (6 bases). The CDR3 has 14 residues. V lost 6 bases, J lost 5 bases, and 14 bases lay in between. CDR3 in amino acids: CASSQTGADQPQHF. The CDR3 DNA reads as TGTGCCAGCAGCCAGACAGGTGCGGATCAGCCCCAGCATTTT.

This clonotype was picked up many times. This chain uses TRBV27 with TRBJ2-7; tentative D call: TRBD1 (6 bases). This CDR3 has 13 amino acids. Germline CDR1 reads MNHEY; CDR2 reads SMNVEV (reference sequence). V dropped 6 bases and J dropped 0 bases, with 9 bases sitting between them. CDR3 sequence reads: CASSYRASYEQYF. The CDR3, as DNA: TGTGCCAGCAGCTACAGGGCCTCCTACGAGCAGTACTTC.

With regard to this clonotype: A junction end diverges from the germline sequence, so it may reflect a read error. This chain joins TRBV28 and TRBJ2-1; 8 nucleotides align to TRBD2. The CDR3 runs to 15 residues. Per the germline V gene, CDR1 is MDHEN and CDR2 is SYDVKM. This chain's CDR3 is CASSRIAGTENGQFF. The DNA of the CDR3 is TGTGCCAGCAGCCGTATAGCGGGAACAGAAAATGGGCAGTTCTTC.

Comments on this clonotype: An end of the junction does not agree with germline; a read error may underlie this. The chain uses TRBV29-1 and TRBJ2-2, with TRBD2 as a possible D gene (6 bases). CDR1 SQVTM and CDR2 ANQGSEA come from the germline V gene. The CDR3 is made up of 14 amino acids. In DNA, the CDR3 is TGCAGCGTCCACAAAGGATCCCGCACCGGGGGGCTGTTTTTT. This gives the protein CSVHKGSRTGGLFF.